The T cell receptor (beta chain) described here comes from a study of shared clonotypes between healthy human individuals. Method: immunoSEQ multiplex PCR; TCRdb's copy keeps in-frame clones and lacks some. The table shows some 2,400,000 clones, with almost 96% occurring only once. CDR1 and CDR2 from the germline V gene are SSHAT and FNYEAQ (reference sequence). This CDR3 region has 15 residues. This clone appeared a single time. What it binds is not known. At one boundary the junction diverges from the germline segment, which might be a read error. General study findings and limits: The small donor group covered limited genetic and exposure diversity. Naive subsets usually exceeded memory subsets in estimated richness.

The chain employs TRBV7-7 and TRBJ2-1, with 10 positions matching TRBD1. This TCR was recovered from a young man in good health. Sequencing was done on a sample of naive CD4+ T cells sorted from blood. Subset: CD45RA+ positively selected. Here the CDR3 DNA reads TGTGCTAGCAGCCATGACAGGGGGCGAGGCAGTGAGCAGTTCTTC. It yields the protein CASSHDRGRGSEQFF.